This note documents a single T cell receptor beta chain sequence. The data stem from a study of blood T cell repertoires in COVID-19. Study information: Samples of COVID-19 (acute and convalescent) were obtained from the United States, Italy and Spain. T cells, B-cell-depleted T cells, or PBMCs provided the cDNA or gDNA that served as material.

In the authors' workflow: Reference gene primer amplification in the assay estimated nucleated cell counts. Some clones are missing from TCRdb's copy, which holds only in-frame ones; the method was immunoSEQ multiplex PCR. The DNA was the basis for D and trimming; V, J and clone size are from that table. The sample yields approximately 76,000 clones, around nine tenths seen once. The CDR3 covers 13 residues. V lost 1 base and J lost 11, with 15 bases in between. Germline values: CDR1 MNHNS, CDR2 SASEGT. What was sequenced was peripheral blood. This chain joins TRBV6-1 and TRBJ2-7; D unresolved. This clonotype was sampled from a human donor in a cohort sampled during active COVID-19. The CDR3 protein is CASSEDGTSQEYF. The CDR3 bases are TGTGCCAGCAGTGAAGACGGTACTTCTCAGGAGTACTTC.